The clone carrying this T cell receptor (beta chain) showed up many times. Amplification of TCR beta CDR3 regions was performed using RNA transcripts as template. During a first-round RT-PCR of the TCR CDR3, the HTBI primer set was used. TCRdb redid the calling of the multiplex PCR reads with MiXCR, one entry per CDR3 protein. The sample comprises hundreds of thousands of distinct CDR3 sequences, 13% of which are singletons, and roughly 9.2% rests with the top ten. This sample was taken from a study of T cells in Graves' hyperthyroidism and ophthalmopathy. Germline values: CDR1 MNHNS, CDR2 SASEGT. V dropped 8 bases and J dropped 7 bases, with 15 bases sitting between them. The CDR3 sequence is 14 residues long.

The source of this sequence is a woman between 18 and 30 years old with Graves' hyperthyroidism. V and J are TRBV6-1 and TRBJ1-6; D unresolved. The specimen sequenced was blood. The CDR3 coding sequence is TGTGCCAGCCTACCCCGTTACCGAAATTCACCCCTCCACTTT. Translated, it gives CASLPRYRNSPLHF.